This T cell receptor (beta chain) derives from a study of T cell responses to AZD1222 COVID-19 vaccine. Study summary: Pooling of second doses given at about 4 or about 12 weeks was done. Study-level points and caveats: Possibly, clonal diversity was underestimated; donors were largely white British and included more females. Every sample of the repertoires postdated the peak T cell response. Just a handful of AZD1222 recipients were seropositive at baseline.

The table came from immunoSEQ multiplex PCR; TCRdb's copy has only in-frame clones and leaves some out. Among more than 90,000 clones listed, roughly 84% were seen once. Germline trimming cut 6 bases from V and 1 base from J; bases unmatched to any gene: 5. CDR1 and CDR2 from the germline V gene are LNHDA and SQIVND (reference sequence). The length of the CDR3 is 15 residues. On this clone: The antigen is unknown.

This chain uses TRBV19 with TRBJ2-2; 7 nucleotides align to TRBD1. This clonotype was obtained from an adult in good health. Material: peripheral blood, obtained on day 0 of AZD1222 vaccination. CDR3 in amino acids: CASRPGQRNTGELFF. CDR3 coding DNA: TGTGCCAGTAGACCGGGACAGAGGAACACCGGGGAGCTGTTTTTT.